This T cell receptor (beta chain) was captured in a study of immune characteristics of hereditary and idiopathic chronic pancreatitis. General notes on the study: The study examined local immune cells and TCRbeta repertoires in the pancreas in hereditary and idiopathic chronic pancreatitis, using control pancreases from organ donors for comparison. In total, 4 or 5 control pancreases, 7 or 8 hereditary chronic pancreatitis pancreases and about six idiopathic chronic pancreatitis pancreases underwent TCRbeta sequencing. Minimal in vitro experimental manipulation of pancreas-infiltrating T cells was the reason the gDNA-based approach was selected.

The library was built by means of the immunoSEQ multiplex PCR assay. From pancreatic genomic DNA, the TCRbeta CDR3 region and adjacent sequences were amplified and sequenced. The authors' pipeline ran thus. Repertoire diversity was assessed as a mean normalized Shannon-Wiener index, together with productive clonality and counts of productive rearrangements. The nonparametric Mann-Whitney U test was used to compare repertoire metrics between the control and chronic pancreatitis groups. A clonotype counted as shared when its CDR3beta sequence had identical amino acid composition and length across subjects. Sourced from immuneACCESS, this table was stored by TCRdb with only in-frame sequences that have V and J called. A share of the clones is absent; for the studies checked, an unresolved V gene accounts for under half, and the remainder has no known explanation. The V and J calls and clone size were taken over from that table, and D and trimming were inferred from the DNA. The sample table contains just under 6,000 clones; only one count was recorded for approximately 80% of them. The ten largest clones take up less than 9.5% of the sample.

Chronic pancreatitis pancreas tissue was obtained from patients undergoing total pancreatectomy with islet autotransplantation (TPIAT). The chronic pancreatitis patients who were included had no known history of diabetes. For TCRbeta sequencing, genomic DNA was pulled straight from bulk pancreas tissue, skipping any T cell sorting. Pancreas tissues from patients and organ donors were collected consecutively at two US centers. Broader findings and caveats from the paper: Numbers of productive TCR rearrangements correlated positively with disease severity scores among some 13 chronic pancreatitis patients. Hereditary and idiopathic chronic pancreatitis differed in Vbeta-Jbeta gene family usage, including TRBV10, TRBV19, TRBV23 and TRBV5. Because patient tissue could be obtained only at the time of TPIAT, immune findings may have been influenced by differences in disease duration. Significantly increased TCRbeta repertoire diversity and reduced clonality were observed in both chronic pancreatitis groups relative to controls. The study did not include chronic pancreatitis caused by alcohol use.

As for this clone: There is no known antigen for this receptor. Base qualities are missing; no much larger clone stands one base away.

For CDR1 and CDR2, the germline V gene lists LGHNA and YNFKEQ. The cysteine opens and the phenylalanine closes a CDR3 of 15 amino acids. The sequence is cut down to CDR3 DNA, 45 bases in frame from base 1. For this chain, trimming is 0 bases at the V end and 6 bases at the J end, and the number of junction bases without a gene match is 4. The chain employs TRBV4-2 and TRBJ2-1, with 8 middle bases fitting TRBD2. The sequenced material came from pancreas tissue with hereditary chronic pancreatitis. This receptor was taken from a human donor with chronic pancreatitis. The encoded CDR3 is CASSQDRGGRNEQFF. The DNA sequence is TGTGCCAGCAGCCAAGACCGGGGGGGCCGCAATGAGCAGTTCTTC.